Listed here are 27 T cell receptor beta chains from one sample, sequenced in a study of blood T cell repertoires in COVID-19. Sequencing used immunoSEQ multiplex PCR; TCRdb keeps in-frame clones, though not all of them. The sample has approximately 220,000 clones, approximately 83% seen once. The sequencing input was PBMCs or T cells enriched from blood (not recorded which). The receptors were sampled from a woman between 45 and 60 years old who had been exposed to COVID-19.

This clone was seen only a few times. The rearrangement links TRBV7-2 to TRBJ2-5; maybe TRBD2 (7 bases). Germline CDR1 is SGHTA and CDR2 is FQGNSA. The CDR3 has 15 residues. The ends were cut back, 3 bases at V and 3 bases at J, with 14 bases in the middle. CDR3 coding DNA: TGTGCCAGCAGCTTCGGCAGGGGAGGGGAAGAGACCCAGTACTTC. Translated, it gives CASSFGRGGEETQYF.

This chain uses TRBV19 with TRBJ2-7; TRBD1 matches at 8 bases. The CDR3 runs to 13 residues. Looked up from germline, CDR1 is LNHDA and CDR2 is SQIVND (reference sequence). After removal of 2 bases from V and 4 bases from J, the junction contained 1 base not matched to a gene. For the CDR3, the DNA is TGTGCCAGTAGTATACGACAGGGGTACGAGCAGTACTTC. Its translation: CASSIRQGYEQYF. Based on the CDR3 plus reference TRBV19 and TRBJ2-7, the full variable domain is DGGITQSPKYLFRKEGQNVTLSCEQNLNHDAMYWYRQDPGQGLRLIYYSQIVNDFQKGDIAEGYSVSREKKESFPLTVTSAQKNPTAFYLCASSIRQGYEQYFGPGTRLTVT.

This rearrangement joins TRBV11-2 to TRBJ1-3; D gene ambiguous. The CDR3 contains 11 residues. Per the germline V gene, CDR1 is SGHAT and CDR2 is FQNNGV. V was clipped by 8 bases and J by 3 bases, with 5 bases between them. The CDR3: CASGSGNTIYF. The CDR3 DNA reads as TGTGCCAGCGGGAGTGGAAACACCATATATTTT.

The chain employs TRBV6-5 and TRBJ2-5; 9 nucleotides agree with TRBD1. J lost 7 bases, V lost 8 bases, and 8 bases had no gene match. The CDR3 length is 13 residues. CDR1 is MNHEY, CDR2 SVGAGI, per germline. CDR3 loop: CASGQGPFGTQYF. CDR3 in DNA: TGTGCCAGCGGACAGGGGCCTTTCGGGACCCAGTACTTC.

This clone appeared once. This chain uses TRBV30 with TRBJ2-2; 7 bases align to TRBD1. The J segment lost 7 bases and the V segment lost 1 base, leaving 12 bases of the junction unmatched. CDR3 length equals 16 residues. Germline V lookup: CDR1 GTSNPN, CDR2 SVGIG (reference sequence). In nucleotides, the CDR3 is TGTGCCTGGAGTGGACTGCCGAAGGGGGCGGACGGGGAGCTGTTTTTT. Translating gives CAWSGLPKGADGELFF.

About this clone itself: The junction departs from the called germline gene at one end, perhaps through a read error. The rearrangement uses TRBV19 and TRBJ1-1; no definite D call. The CDR3 totals 13 residues. Germline loops: CDR1 LNHDA, CDR2 SQIVND (reference sequence). The CDR3 loop reads CASSATTGEKEVF. The CDR3 bases are TGTGCCAGTAGTGCAACTACCGGGGAAAAGGAAGTCTTT.

V usage is TRBV19 and J usage is TRBJ2-3; 7 nucleotides align to TRBD1. CDR3 length: 14 amino acids. Per the germline V gene, CDR1 is LNHDA and CDR2 is SQIVND (reference sequence). The V segment lost 0 bases and the J segment 4 bases; nucleotides outside the gene matches: 1. DNA for the CDR3: TGTGCCAGTAGTATAGACACAGGGGCAGATACGCAGTATTTT. Residues: CASSIDTGADTQYF. Filled out from reference TRBV19 and TRBJ2-3, the complete variable domain reads DGGITQSPKYLFRKEGQNVTLSCEQNLNHDAMYWYRQDPGQGLRLIYYSQIVNDFQKGDIAEGYSVSREKKESFPLTVTSAQKNPTAFYLCASSIDTGADTQYFGPGTRLTVL.

The rearrangement joins TRBV7-2 to TRBJ1-2, with a possible D match to TRBD1 (5 bases). CDR1 is SGHTA, CDR2 FQGNSA, per germline. V dropped 5 bases and J dropped 1 base, with 14 bases sitting between them. The CDR3 is 15 residues long. CDR3 nucleotides: TGTGCCAGCAGCAGGGGTCTCTTGGGTAACTATGGCTACACCTTC. Amino acid sequence: CASSRGLLGNYGYTF.

The V call is TRBV6-4, the J call TRBJ2-3; possibly TRBD1 for D (5 bases). Looked up from germline, CDR1 is MRHNA and CDR2 is SNTAGT. The V and J ends lost 6 bases and 2 bases respectively, with 12 bases between them. The CDR3 loop spans 14 amino acids. The CDR3 bases are TGTGCCAGCAGCGCCGACAGTTTCACAGATACGCAGTATTTT. Translated, it gives CASSADSFTDTQYF.

This clone was detected only once. The rearrangement joins TRBV5-4 to TRBJ2-7, with no clear D. The germline V gene has CDR1 SGHNT and CDR2 YYREEE (reference sequence). The germline V and J ends were trimmed by 4 bases and 5 bases, with 7 bases remaining between them. The CDR3 is 11 amino acids. CDR3 loop: CASSLADEQYF. The DNA for the CDR3 is TGTGCCAGCAGCCTGGCGGACGAGCAGTACTTC.

The chain employs TRBV6-5 and TRBJ1-1; TRBD1 matches at 7 bases. The CDR3 extends over 15 amino acids. The J segment lost 0 bases and the V segment lost 7 bases, leaving 8 bases of the junction unmatched. CDR1 is MNHEY and CDR2 is SVGAGI in the germline V gene. CDR3 residues: CASNPTGPMNTEAFF. The CDR3 DNA follows: TGTGCCAGCAACCCGACAGGGCCCATGAACACTGAAGCTTTCTTT.

The chain is built from TRBV6-5 and TRBJ1-1; TRBD1 agrees at 7 bases. The V gene end was trimmed by 7 bases and the J gene end by 4 bases; junction bases not matched to a gene: 9. There are 14 residues in the CDR3. The V gene's germline CDR1 is MNHEY and CDR2 SVGAGI. The CDR3 spells CASTQYRGGTEAFF. The CDR3 coding sequence is TGTGCCAGCACCCAATACAGGGGTGGCACTGAAGCTTTCTTT.

The gene calls are TRBV4-3 and TRBJ1-2, with no clear D. The CDR3 has 14 residues. The V end was cut by 0 bases, the J end by 8 bases, with 13 bases between. Germline V lookup: CDR1 LGHNA, CDR2 YSLEER. CDR3: CASSQDPRSTGYTF. The CDR3 DNA follows: TGCGCCAGCAGCCAAGACCCGCGATCAACGGGCTACACCTTC.

V is TRBV3-1 (or the pseudogene TRBV3-2) and J is TRBJ1-3; D is unclear. The CDR3 length is 12 residues. Trimming stripped 3 bases from V and 6 bases from J, with 6 bases between. CDR1 and CDR2 (germline): LGHDT, YNNKEL (reference sequence). DNA of the CDR3: TGTGCCAGCAGCCAGAGGGAAAACACCATATATTTT. Protein: CASSQRENTIYF.

The CDR3 sequence: CSASAEGAGNQPQHF. The CDR3 coding sequence is TGCAGTGCTAGTGCCGAGGGGGCTGGCAATCAGCCCCAGCATTTT. The rearrangement uses TRBV20-1 and TRBJ1-5; 7 bases match TRBD1. Losses at the gene ends were 3 bases for V and 2 bases for J; bases not matched to a gene: 7. From germline, CDR1 is DFQATT and CDR2 SNEGSKA (reference sequence). This CDR3 spans 15 amino acids.

This chain uses TRBV27 with TRBJ1-2; TRBD1 agrees at 7 bases. V trimming: 5 bases; J trimming: 4 bases; junction bases outside the gene matches: 7. The CDR3 extends over 14 amino acids. Germline V CDR1 and CDR2: MNHEY, SMNVEV (reference sequence). The CDR3 sequence is CASSGDSRTYGYTF. CDR3 bases: TGTGCCAGCAGTGGGGACAGCAGAACCTATGGCTACACCTTC.

The chain joins TRBV5-6 to TRBJ1-2, with 8 positions matching TRBD1. Germline V CDR1 and CDR2: SGHDT, YYEEEE. V lost 2 bases, J lost 6 bases, and 6 bases stayed unmatched. The CDR3 consists of 14 residues. The CDR3 DNA follows: TGTGCCAGCAGCTTCCCCCCAGGGGGCGATGGCTACACCTTC. Amino acids: CASSFPPGGDGYTF.

V gene TRBV5-4 combines with J gene TRBJ2-7; possibly TRBD2 for D (5 bases). The CDR3 has 14 residues. Germline V gene sequence: CDR1 SGHNT, CDR2 YYREEE (reference sequence). V lost 2 bases to trimming and J lost 1 base, with 10 bases between them. Here the CDR3 reads CASSLTGSSYEQYF. As DNA, the CDR3 is TGTGCCAGCAGCTTAACGGGGTCATCCTACGAGCAGTACTTC.

The chain recombines TRBV11-2 with TRBJ1-3; D not certain. V shed 5 bases and J shed 6 bases, with 20 bases lying between them. Germline V gene lookup returns CDR1 SGHAT and CDR2 FQNNGV. The CDR3 runs 16 residues. The CDR3, as DNA: TGTGCCAGCAGCGCTAGAATAACCGGGAATACAAACACCATATATTTT. Protein sequence: CASSARITGNTNTIYF.

This clone was found a few times. This chain joins TRBV12-3 or TRBV12-4 and TRBJ1-5; no clear D gene. This CDR3 is 13 amino acids long. V was clipped by 3 bases and J by 5 bases, with 8 bases between them. The CDR3 DNA is TGTGCCAGCAGTTTGGGAGACGATCAGCCCCAGCATTTT. It encodes CASSLGDDQPQHF.

The V call is TRBV7-9, the J call TRBJ2-2, with D perhaps matching TRBD2 (7 bases). The CDR3 sequence is 14 residues long. Trimming removed 5 bases at V and 6 bases at J, with 13 bases between. Germline assignment: CDR1 SEHNR and CDR2 FQNEAQ (reference sequence). CDR3 sequence reads: CASSAQGRAGELFF. Written as DNA, the CDR3 is TGTGCCAGCAGCGCCCAGGGGAGGGCCGGGGAGCTGTTTTTT.

V usage is TRBV7-2 and J usage is TRBJ1-6; tentatively, D is TRBD1 (5 bases). There are 17 residues in the CDR3. Germline CDR1 is SGHTA and CDR2 is FQGNSA. V lost 5 bases, J lost 6 bases, and 20 bases lay in between. As DNA, the CDR3 is TGTGCCAGCAGCCCCCGTTTGGGGAGGGGAGGTAATTCACCCCTCCACTTT. Its translation: CASSPRLGRGGNSPLHF.

The chain links TRBV5-1 to TRBJ1-3; D perhaps matches TRBD1 (6 bases). With 1 base removed from V and 3 bases from J, the gap between germline ends came to 14 bases. CDR3 size: 16 residues. The germline CDR1 and CDR2 sequences are SGHRS and YFSETQ. In nucleotides, the CDR3 is TGCGCCAGCAGCTTGACGTCAGGGGATAATGGAAACACCATATATTTT. Translated, it gives CASSLTSGDNGNTIYF.

The chain carries TRBV5-6 and TRBJ1-5; D perhaps matches TRBD1 (6 bases). The CDR3 covers 18 residues. CDR1 is SGHDT, CDR2 YYEEEE, per germline. The V end was cut by 0 bases, the J end by 0 bases, with 16 bases between. Here the CDR3 reads CASSLGGWGRYSNQPQHF. The DNA of the CDR3 is TGTGCCAGCAGCTTGGGAGGTTGGGGGCGATATAGCAATCAGCCCCAGCATTTT. Supplemented by reference TRBV5-6 and TRBJ1-5, the full variable domain reads DAGVTQSPTHLIKTRGQQVTLRCSPKSGHDTVSWYQQALGQGPQFIFQYYEEEERQRGNFPDRFSGHQFPNYSSELNVNALLLGDSALYLCASSLGGWGRYSNQPQHFGDGTRLSIL.

V usage is TRBV6-1 and J usage is TRBJ1-1; D unresolved. V lost 2 bases and J lost 5, with 12 bases in between. CDR1 is MNHNS, CDR2 SASEGT, per germline. The CDR3 covers 14 residues. In DNA, the CDR3 is TGTGCCAGCAGTGAACAAGCCCTGAGAACTGAAGCTTTCTTT. Translation gives CASSEQALRTEAFF.

This clone has more than one count but fewer than ten. The chain is built from TRBV5-4 and TRBJ1-1; maybe TRBD1 (6 bases). The V end lost 3 bases, the J end lost 8 bases, and 23 bases lay between the germline ends. The CDR3 extends over 16 amino acids. Germline V gives CDR1 SGHNT, CDR2 YYREEE (reference sequence). The CDR3 sequence is CASSWGGGDSSQEAFF. For the CDR3, the DNA is TGTGCCAGCAGCTGGGGCGGGGGCGACTCATCCCAAGAAGCTTTCTTT.

This chain connects TRBV7-9 to TRBJ1-3, with 9 nucleotides matching TRBD1. The CDR3 contains 15 residues. Germline CDR1 SEHNR, CDR2 FQNEAQ (reference sequence). The V segment lost 8 bases and the J segment 0 bases; nucleotides outside the gene matches: 5. CDR3 residues: CASSRDRVSGNTIYF. Here the CDR3 DNA reads TGTGCCAGCTCCCGGGACAGGGTCTCTGGAAACACCATATATTTT. The whole variable domain, remainder taken from reference TRBV7-9 and TRBJ1-3, is DTGVSQNPRHKITKRGQNVTFRCDPISEHNRLYWYRQTLGQGPEFLTYFQNEAQLEKSRLLSDRFSAERPKGSFSTLEIQRTEQGDSAMYLCASSRDRVSGNTIYFGEGSWLTVV.